This TCR beta chain was identified during a study of sequential checkpoint blockade in melanoma. Study details: Arm A got nivolumab then ipilimumab; arm B the reverse, 1:1. After both sequences, patients received maintenance nivolumab.

Treatment meaning: randomized to nivolumab then ipilimumab (arm A) or the reverse (arm B). Patients had received no earlier DNA-damaging chemotherapy. Live CD3+CD8+ CD19− CD56− cells were sorted from PBMCs. Germline CDR1 is LGHNA and CDR2 is YSLEER. V was pared by 0 bases and J by 0 bases, with 12 bases between. The CDR3 has 16 residues. Clones were sequenced by immunoSEQ multiplex PCR, and TCRdb holds only the in-frame ones, with some missing. Of roughly 13,000 clones detected, around 48% appear once; the ten largest clones hold around 15%. This TCR was sampled from a human donor with melanoma. The V and J genes are TRBV4-3 and TRBJ2-7; no reliable D call. The specimen comprised CD8+ T cells sorted from blood (inferred from file names), sampled from a patient given nivolumab and ipilimumab in sequence. The CDR3 sequence: CASSQDRTESSYEQYF. The CDR3 DNA reads TGCGCCAGCAGCCAAGATCGCACAGAGAGCTCCTACGAGCAGTACTTC.